The source of this T cell receptor (beta chain) is a study of blood T cell repertoires in COVID-19. At the level of the study: Donors in the United States, Italy and Spain gave samples during acute or convalescent COVID-19. From T cells, B-cell-depleted T cells, or PBMCs came the material, which was cDNA or gDNA.

Germline V gene sequence: CDR1 LGHNA, CDR2 YSLEER. The CDR3 has 17 residues. Trimming pared 0 bases from V and 4 bases from J, leaving 18 bases between. The method was immunoSEQ multiplex PCR; TCRdb's version includes in-frame clones alone and lacks a portion of them. Here the sample spans 130,000 or so clones, roughly 80% being singletons. Sequenced input: peripheral blood. The J gene is TRBJ1-2, the V gene TRBV4-3, with a possible D match to TRBD1 (5 bases). This TCR came from a human donor in a cohort sampled during active COVID-19. CDR3 sequence (DNA): TGCGCCAGCAGCCAAGAGCTAATGGGGGGGAAGGGCTATGGCTACACCTTC. The encoded protein is CASSQELMGGKGYGYTF.